This T cell receptor (beta chain) is drawn from a study of T-cell memory formation after mild COVID-19. Background on the study: TCR clusters were largely donor specific.

Study-wide results and caveats: Mostly located in CM and EM were contracting CD4+ clones, with contracting CD8+ clones located in EMRA. Day 15 to 85 contractors were CD4/CD8 balanced; later expanders leaned CD4+.

Constant-segment primers served in 5'RACE that generated TCR alpha and TCR beta cDNA libraries bearing sample barcodes and UMIs. A single record per CDR3 protein comes from TCRdb applying MiXCR to the 5' RACE reads. Here the sample spans some 190,000 distinct CDR3 sequences, about 17% being singletons. This clonotype was seen only a few times. Its antigen is currently unknown. This receptor was identified in an adult woman who had mild COVID-19 (a few samples of this study predate the infection). Cell type and time point are not known. Sequencing used PBMCs or a T cell subset sorted from them (not recorded which).

The CDR3 nucleotides are TGCAGTGTTGTTGACAGGCCTGAAGCTTTCTTT. It specifies CSVVDRPEAFF. This chain links TRBV20-1 with TRBJ1-1; possibly TRBD1 for D (6 bases). The V end lost 7 bases, the J end lost 6 bases, and 12 bases lay between the germline ends. The CDR3 contains 11 residues. The germline gives CDR1 DFQATT, CDR2 SNEGSKA (reference sequence).